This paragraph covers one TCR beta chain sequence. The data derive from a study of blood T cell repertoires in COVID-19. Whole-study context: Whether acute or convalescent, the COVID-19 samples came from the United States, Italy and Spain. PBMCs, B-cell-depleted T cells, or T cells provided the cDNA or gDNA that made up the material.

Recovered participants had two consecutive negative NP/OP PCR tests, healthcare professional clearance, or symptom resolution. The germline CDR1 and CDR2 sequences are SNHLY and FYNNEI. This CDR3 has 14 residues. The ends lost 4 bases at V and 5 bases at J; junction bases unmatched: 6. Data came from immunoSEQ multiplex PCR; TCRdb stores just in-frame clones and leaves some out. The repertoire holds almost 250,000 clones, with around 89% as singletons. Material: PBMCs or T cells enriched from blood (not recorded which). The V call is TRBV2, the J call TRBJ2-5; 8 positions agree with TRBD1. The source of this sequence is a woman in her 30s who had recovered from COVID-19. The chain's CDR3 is CASSADRGRETQYF. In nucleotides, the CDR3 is TGTGCCAGCAGTGCAGACAGGGGCAGGGAGACCCAGTACTTC. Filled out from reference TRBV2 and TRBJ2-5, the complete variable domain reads EPEVTQTPSHQVTQMGQEVILRCVPISNHLYFYWYRQILGQKVEFLVSFYNNEISEKSEIFDDQFSVERPDGSNFTLKIRSTKLEDSAMYFCASSADRGRETQYFGPGTRLLVL.